This T cell receptor beta chain was identified in a study of cytomegalovirus exposure and HLA in healthy donors (dated 2017 in TCRdb). Regarding the research as a whole: In an earlier analysis of 450 to 750 of the donors, 276 Gb of sequence data and 120 million or so unique TCR beta sequences from approximately 180 million T cells were reported. In addition to the first cohort of approximately 650 subjects, a separate validation cohort of under 150 different subjects was used. Across 300 to 500 genotyped donors of the cohort, an average of 235,054 unique TCR beta nucleotide sequences per donor were sequenced, and 15% to 20% of those sequences were non-productive. An early release that covered some 630 HLA-typed donors contained approximately 300 gigabases of sequencing data and around 85 million unique TCR sequences. The study aimed to test whether cataloging public T cell receptors could reveal signatures of past pathogen exposure. Roughly 5 DR-DQ haplotypes were treated as single units for association and clustering because of strong linkage in the cohort. The study used immunosequencing to profile the T cell repertoires of hundreds of subjects and linked those repertoires to cytomegalovirus serostatus. An earlier analysis of several hundred of the donors used high-throughput TCR beta sequencing to judge whether each TCR beta V gene segment behaved as functional or pseudogenic. A later analysis re-analyzed previously published TCR beta repertoires from 600 to 850 donors and added high-resolution HLA genotyping to study TCR occurrence patterns. The study combined high-throughput TCR immunosequencing, statistical association of individual TCRs with disease status, and machine learning to predict cytomegalovirus infection status. A later genetic analysis took genome-wide SNP genotypes for about 55% of the roughly 670 donors and used that subset as a discovery cohort. Class I and class II HLA loci were covered by the typing at four-digit resolution. In the later analysis, no new phenotypic data were used to find candidate immune exposures; instead, reliance was placed on TCR beta sequences and their occurrence across donors. Among the roughly 400 genotyped donors, around 81% belonged to the genetic ancestry cluster associated with self-reported Caucasian donors. Donor age, sex, ethnicity and CMV serostatus were collected together with the repertoire data. Typing coverage differed by locus: A, B, C, DRB1 and DQB1 were typed in about 620-640 donors, DQA1 in around 500, DPA1 in around 580, and DPB1 in just under 490. Every discovery cohort repertoire had been produced on one sequencing platform. What the research found in general, with its limitations: The study listed 164 TCR beta chains as associated with cytomegalovirus. A further reported finding was that TCR beta sequences accurately predicted the HLA-A and HLA-B alleles for most subjects in the first cohort. In a later analysis, several top co-occurrence clusters were reported to appear linked to parvovirus B19, influenza, CMV and Epstein-Barr virus. In a later analysis, most CMV-associated TCR beta chains were found to appear HLA-restricted, with HLA associations seemingly driven largely by CMV exposure. Cytomegalovirus status was reported to be diagnosed by the classifier with high specificity and sensitivity in both the original and validation cohorts. In a later analysis, the rate of TCR association differed among HLA loci, with DRB1 alleles having the most associated TCRs and HLA-C alleles having the fewest. Over 15 rarely observed V segments, including chromosome 9 orphons, were excluded from the earlier analysis of several hundred of the donors because counts were too low. An association between a missense DCLRE1C variant and V-gene and J-gene trimming of TCR beta chains was found in a later genetic analysis and replicated in an independent cohort. In vitro tests confirmed that a few of the cytomegalovirus-associated TCR beta chains recognize cytomegalovirus antigens. Some IMGT-functional V segments, including TRBV6-2 and TRBV6-3, could not be distinguished by the 87-base-pair reads and were therefore excluded. The authors suggested that the approach could potentially be generalized to other disease states and immunological phenotypes. Correlated functional status among segregating V segments might reflect linkage disequilibrium, but an unknown experimental factor could not be ruled out. A cluster of highly shared sequence variants was judged likely to represent a technical artifact of the sequencing pipeline. An earlier analysis of approximately 540 of the donors showed that most TCR beta V segments appeared in productive rearrangements either about 87% or about 30% of the time, which broadly matched IMGT annotations. When HLA alleles, especially DR and DQ, strongly co-occurred, TCR associations were difficult to assign to individual alleles. A later genetic analysis reported fewer N-insertions in productive TCRs among donors in an Asian-associated ancestry cluster than the roughly 700-donor mean. In a later analysis, HLA-associated TCR beta chains were found to be more clonally expanded and to have lower generation probabilities than equally common non-associated chains. Only TCR beta chains were sequenced in this cohort, and the absence of alpha or paired-chain data limited detectable features. In a later analysis, 16,951 TCR beta sequences were associated with specific HLA alleles at a false discovery rate of 0.05. While some public TCRs were present in many individuals, most TCR sequences turned up only very rarely across donors. For the cohort, immune exposure information was limited to CMV serostatus. Because HLA typing was unavailable for some donors at each locus, only the typed subset was used in association tests. The presence/absence analyses assumed that sequencing depth was roughly uniform across donors, and that assumption may not be true.

On this clone: It lacks a known antigen. It has no much larger one-base neighbor in the sample; base qualities were not kept.

Taken from cysteine to phenylalanine, the CDR3 has 15 residues. Only the CDR3 region is kept as DNA, spanning 45 bases read in frame from base 1. The CDR1 and CDR2 encoded by the germline V gene (reference sequence) are SGHNT and YYREEE. V has 2 bases trimmed and J has 4 bases trimmed; junction bases matching no gene number 6. The library was produced with the immunoSEQ multiplex PCR assay. For the multiplex PCR, a mixture combining 60 forward primers for TCR Vbeta segments and 13 reverse primers for TCR Jbeta segments was used. A multiplex PCR assay on genomic DNA amplified the CDR3 region of rearranged TCR beta genes. On the Illumina HiSeq System, the amplified TCR beta libraries were sequenced as 87-base-pair reads. Per the original workflow: Across the 670 or so repertoires, a later analysis counted 60 million to 90 million unique TCR beta chains, 8.5 million to 12 million of which were shared by at least two donors. Raw reads were error-corrected and collapsed into unique sequences with a nearest-neighbor algorithm that merged closely related sequences to remove PCR and sequencing errors. CDR3 sequences were aligned to IMGT reference sequences to assign V, D and J gene segments. Each retained sequence needed at least a six-nucleotide match to both a V gene segment and a J gene segment. Rearrangements were called productive when the CDR3 lacked stop codons and stayed in frame with V and J; all others were non-productive. Following IMGT convention, CDR3 was defined as the stretch from the second conserved V-encoded cysteine up to the conserved J-encoded phenylalanine. The earlier analysis of approximately 500 of the donors excluded sequences that lacked an unambiguous match to a single V gene segment. In an earlier analysis of around 600 of the donors, V segments were called functional above 56.7% productive rearrangements and were called segregating when the between-donor standard deviation exceeded 5%. A statistical classification framework was built to diagnose cytomegalovirus status from the catalog of TCR beta chain sequences. A later analysis assigned V and J genes by comparing TCR nucleotide sequences with IMGT/GENE-DB human TR gene sequences. In a later analysis, CDR3 sequences and most-parsimonious VDJ recombination scenarios were assigned using the TCRdist pipeline. In a later analysis, each TCR beta chain was defined by its CDR3 amino acid sequence together with its V-gene family, and reads without a unique V-gene family were excluded. A later analysis removed 500 to 650 highly shared, low-generation-probability nucleotide sequences to deal with suspected cross-contamination and a sequencing artifact. For each public chain, a later analysis derived a clonal expansion index from normalized ranks of inferred template counts within each repertoire. A later analysis computed generation probabilities with a VDJ recombination model fitted to out-of-frame rearrangements, and checked the results against IGoR. In a later analysis, hypergeometric tests were used to score TCR-TCR, TCR-HLA and TCR-CMV co-occurrence, with a repertoire-size bias correction applied to TCR pairs. In a later analysis, false discovery rates were estimated by permuting HLA or CMV assignments 20 times. In a later analysis, co-occurring TCRs were grouped with DBSCAN, and TCRdist sequence similarity was added when clustering was performed within HLA-allele-positive subsets. Co-occurrence clustering excluded repertoires with fewer than 30,000 or more than 120,000 public chains, plus five with anomalous nucleotide sharing. TCRdb re-hosts the immuneACCESS table, in-frame sequences only. Its copies lack some clones; in the studies checked, an unresolved V gene accounts for under half of them, and the cause for the rest is not known. That table supplies the V and J calls and clone size; D and trimming were determined from the DNA. The sample data list around 130,000 clones, and under 70% of these were observed just once. The top ten clonotypes cover approximately 6.5% of the sample.

The cohort was made up of under 800 healthy bone marrow donors. At the time of sampling, all cohort members were nominally healthy, though unrecorded immune exposures were likely present. The donor tested CMV seronegative and was one of the 352 seronegative cohort members. A peripheral blood sample was provided by each donor, and peripheral blood mononuclear cells were used for TCR beta sequencing. Genomic DNA extraction from the blood cell samples was performed with the Qiagen DNeasy Blood Extraction Kit. Sequenced material: PBMCs. This receptor chain uses TRBV5-4 and TRBJ2-7; TRBD2 aligns with 10 central bases. This receptor was taken from a woman in her fifties or sixties in good health and CMV-seronegative. The CDR3 loop reads CASSFLTSGPYEQYF. The nucleotides read TGTGCCAGCAGCTTTTTGACTAGCGGGCCATACGAGCAGTACTTC.